This T cell receptor beta chain was retrieved from a study of graft-versus-host responses after intestinal transplantation. Study-wide context: Following induction with anti-thymocyte globulin, all recipients were given tacrolimus and steroids for three to four years.

The germline V gene has CDR1 SGHNT and CDR2 YYREEE (reference sequence). Trimming cost V 4 bases and J 0 bases, with 14 bases left between them. The CDR3 totals 15 residues. Method: immunoSEQ multiplex PCR; TCRdb's copy keeps in-frame clones and lacks some. The sample has some 69,000 clones, roughly 92% seen once. The TCR comes from a human patient who received an intestinal transplant, so some T cells may come from the graft donor. The genes are TRBV5-4 and TRBJ2-7; no definite D call. This specimen was bone marrow, taken 734 days after intestinal transplantation. CDR3 DNA sequence: TGTGCCAGCAGCCTGGGGTCCTCAGTCTCCTACGAGCAGTACTTC. This gives the protein CASSLGSSVSYEQYF.